A selection of T cell receptor beta chains follows, all from one sample in a study of T cell responses to AZD1222 COVID-19 vaccine. The table came from immunoSEQ multiplex PCR; TCRdb's copy has only in-frame clones and leaves some out. Of roughly 150,000 clones detected, 70% to 90% appear once; the ten largest clones hold 2.2%. Here the sequenced sample was peripheral blood, taken on day 0 of AZD1222 vaccination. The receptor source for this set is an adult in good health. CDR3s leave out the opening cysteine and the closing phenylalanine or tryptophan.

ASTRRTGGNTGELF	TRBV5-1
ASSSGGPYEQY	TRBV6-5
ASSFGGRAF	TRBV11-3
ASSIGGAGVGYT	TRBV19
ASSLVSRQAADTQY	TRBV7-2
ASSTRQNTEAF	TRBV19
ASSSGGGLADKETQY	TRBV5-4
ASSPAALSGNTIY	TRBV7-2
ASTPSRGSGELF	TRBV19
ASSINFNQPQH	TRBV19
ASSSGNSYEQY	TRBV27
ASSFRDHNSPLH	TRBV27
SAQGGWSNEQF	TRBV29-1
AIKTGTSVFGGEQF	TRBV10-3
ASSQDPLGPEAF	TRBV4-2
ASSVYRETQY	TRBV25-1
ASSQVWAEGEQY	TRBV4-3
SVAGGSGQPQH	TRBV29-1
SVEAGTTEYNSPLH	TRBV29-1
ASSKNGHPGGTEAF	TRBV6-4
SVGYSEHGYT	TRBV29-1
ATSTGDRGTDTQY	TRBV15
ASSEPSGRDNEQF	TRBV25-1
SASGPLYEQY	TRBV20-1
ASSLFNTEAF	TRBV7-9
ASSEGGVATQY	TRBV2
ASSSLALRGNEQF	TRBV11-3
ASSPGTGEKLF	TRBV4-3
ASSYVRGSEQY	TRBV7-7
ASSLLGSGGTDTQY	TRBV5-6
ASSLAQTSTNEKLF	TRBV11-1
ASSHPRGRLYGYT	TRBV4-1
ASSQPRTGGTEAF	TRBV4-2
SASRGRSSYNSPLH	TRBV20-1
ASSLTGSLSGNTIY	TRBV5-1
ASRAGGPYEQY	TRBV11-2
ASSPRLLNTEAF	TRBV2
ASSSWGRGEAF	TRBV5-1
ASSLSAFYNEQF	TRBV5-1
ASSLRGAREQF	TRBV11-3
ASGSGQGVYEQY	TRBV19
ASGDTSYEQY	TRBV11-3
ASSVGTVSYEQY	TRBV5-1
ARLEGASNEQF	TRBV23-1
ASSLGGDQPQH	TRBV27
ASSFGASNTGELF	TRBV7-2